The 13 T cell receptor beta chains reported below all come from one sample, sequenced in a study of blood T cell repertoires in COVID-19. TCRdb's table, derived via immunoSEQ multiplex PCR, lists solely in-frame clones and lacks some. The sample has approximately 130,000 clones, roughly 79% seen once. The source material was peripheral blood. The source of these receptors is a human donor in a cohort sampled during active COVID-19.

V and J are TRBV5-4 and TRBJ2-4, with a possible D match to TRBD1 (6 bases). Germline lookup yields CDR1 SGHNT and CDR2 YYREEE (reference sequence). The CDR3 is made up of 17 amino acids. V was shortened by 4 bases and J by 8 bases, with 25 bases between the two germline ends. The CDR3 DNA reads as TGTGCCAGCAGCCGGGCGGAAATACAGGGACAACGGGACATTCAGTACTTC. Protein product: CASSRAEIQGQRDIQYF.

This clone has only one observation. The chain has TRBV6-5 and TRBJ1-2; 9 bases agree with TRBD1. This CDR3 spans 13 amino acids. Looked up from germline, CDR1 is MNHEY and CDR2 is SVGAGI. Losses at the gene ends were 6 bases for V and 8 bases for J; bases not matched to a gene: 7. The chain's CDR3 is CASSLQGALGYTF. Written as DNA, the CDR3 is TGTGCCAGCAGCCTACAGGGGGCGCTCGGCTACACCTTC.

The CDR3 DNA reads as TGTGCCAGCAGTTACCCGGGAGAGGATGAGCAGTTCTTC. As protein: CASSYPGEDEQFF. The chain couples TRBV6-8 to TRBJ2-1; tentatively, D is TRBD2 (6 bases). Germline lookup yields CDR1 MNHGY and CDR2 SAAAGT. The CDR3 is made up of 13 amino acids. Trimming shortened V by 2 bases and J by 8 bases, and 10 bases separated the two germline ends.

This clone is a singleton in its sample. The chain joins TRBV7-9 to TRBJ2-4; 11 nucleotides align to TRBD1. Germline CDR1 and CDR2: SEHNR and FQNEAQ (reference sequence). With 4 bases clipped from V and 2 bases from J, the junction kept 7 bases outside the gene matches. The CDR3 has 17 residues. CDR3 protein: CASSSTRDRGSKNIQYF. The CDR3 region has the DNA TGTGCCAGCAGCTCAACCCGGGACAGGGGGTCCAAAAACATTCAGTACTTC. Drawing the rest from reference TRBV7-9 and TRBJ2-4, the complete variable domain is DTGVSQNPRHKITKRGQNVTFRCDPISEHNRLYWYRQTLGQGPEFLTYFQNEAQLEKSRLLSDRFSAERPKGSFSTLEIQRTEQGDSAMYLCASSSTRDRGSKNIQYFGAGTRLSVL.

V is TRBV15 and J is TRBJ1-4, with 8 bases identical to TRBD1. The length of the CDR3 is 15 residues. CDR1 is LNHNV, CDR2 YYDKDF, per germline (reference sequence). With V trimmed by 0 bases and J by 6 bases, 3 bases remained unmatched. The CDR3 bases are TGTGCCACCAGCAGAGATGACAGGGGAGATGAAAAACTGTTTTTT. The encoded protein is CATSRDDRGDEKLFF.

The CDR3 DNA reads as TGTGCCAGCAGTCCTGTCTCAGGGGTTCAAGAGACCCAGTACTTC. This gives the protein CASSPVSGVQETQYF. The chain uses TRBV11-2 and TRBJ2-5, with D possibly TRBD1 on 6 matching bases. Trimming took off 6 bases at V and 2 bases at J, with 16 bases between the two ends. Germline V gene lookup returns CDR1 SGHAT and CDR2 FQNNGV. The CDR3 runs 15 residues.

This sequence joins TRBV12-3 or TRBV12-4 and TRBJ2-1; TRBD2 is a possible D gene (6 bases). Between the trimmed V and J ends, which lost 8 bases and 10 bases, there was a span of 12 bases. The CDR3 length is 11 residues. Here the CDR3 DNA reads TGTGCCAGCGCGGGGCTCTGGGAGCAGTTCTTC. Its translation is CASAGLWEQFF.

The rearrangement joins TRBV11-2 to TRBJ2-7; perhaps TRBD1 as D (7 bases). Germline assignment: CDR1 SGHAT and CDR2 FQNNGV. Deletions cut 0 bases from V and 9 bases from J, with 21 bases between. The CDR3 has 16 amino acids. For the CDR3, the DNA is TGTGCCAGCAGCTTAGATCCAGGGGGGCGACGCTGGGGGCAGTACTTC. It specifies CASSLDPGGRRWGQYF.

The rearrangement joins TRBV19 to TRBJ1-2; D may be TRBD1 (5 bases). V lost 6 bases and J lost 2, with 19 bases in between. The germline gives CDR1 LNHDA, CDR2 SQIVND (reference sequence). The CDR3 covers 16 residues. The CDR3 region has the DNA TGTGCCAGTAGGAACCAGGCAACTCAGGGAAACTATGGCTACACCTTC. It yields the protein CASRNQATQGNYGYTF. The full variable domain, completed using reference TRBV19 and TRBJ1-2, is DGGITQSPKYLFRKEGQNVTLSCEQNLNHDAMYWYRQDPGQGLRLIYYSQIVNDFQKGDIAEGYSVSREKKESFPLTVTSAQKNPTAFYLCASRNQATQGNYGYTFGSGTRLTVV.

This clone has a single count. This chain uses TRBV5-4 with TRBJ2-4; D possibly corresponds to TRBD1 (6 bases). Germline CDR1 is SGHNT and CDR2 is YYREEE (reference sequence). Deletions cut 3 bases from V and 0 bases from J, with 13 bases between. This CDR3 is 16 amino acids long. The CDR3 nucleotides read TGTGCCAGCAGCTCAGGGGAGATTCTAGCCAAAAACATTCAGTACTTC. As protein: CASSSGEILAKNIQYF.

The CDR3 sequence: CASSGGQSDQPQHF. DNA of the CDR3: TGTGCCAGTAGCGGGGGGCAAAGCGATCAGCCCCAGCATTTT. V usage is TRBV19 and J usage is TRBJ1-5, with a weak D call TRBD1 (6 bases). The V end lost 6 bases, the J end lost 5 bases, and 14 bases lay between the germline ends. The CDR3 loop spans 14 amino acids. Germline CDR1 and CDR2: LNHDA and SQIVND (reference sequence).

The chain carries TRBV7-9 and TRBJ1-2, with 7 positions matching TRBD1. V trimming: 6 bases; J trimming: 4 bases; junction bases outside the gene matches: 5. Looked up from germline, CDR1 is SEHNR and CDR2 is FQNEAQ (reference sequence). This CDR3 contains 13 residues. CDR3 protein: CASSTGDGYGYTF. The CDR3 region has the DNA TGTGCCAGCAGTACAGGGGACGGCTATGGCTACACCTTC.

The CDR3 loop reads CASSLRTGSGNTIYF. CDR3 in DNA: TGTGCCAGCAGCCTTCGGACAGGCTCTGGAAACACCATATATTTT. The chain has TRBV7-9 and TRBJ1-3; 7 bases fit TRBD1. The CDR3 sequence is 15 residues long. V gave up 5 bases and J gave up 0 bases; unmatched junction bases: 4. CDR1 and CDR2 (germline): SEHNR, FQNEAQ (reference sequence).